This paragraph covers one T cell receptor beta chain sequence. Its binding antigen is unknown. No clone much larger than this one lies a single base away; base qualities are absent. Additional DNA sequences in this sample encode the identical CDR3. This sample stems from a study of shared clonotypes between healthy human individuals (TCRdb year 2020). With regard to the full study: A couple of women and three men aged 18 to 49 years were included in the cohort. For each donor, three plates each were used for CD4 naive and CD4 memory, two plates were used for CD8 naive, and one plate was used for CD8 memory. To estimate repertoire size and how much clonotypes are shared between individuals, the study performed deep sequencing of blood TCR repertoires from roughly five healthy adults. To increase sequencing depth and limit assay-specific biases, different laboratories used diverse techniques to prepare libraries and sequence TCR repertoires. Each donor's leukapheresis produced roughly between roughly 0.85 and 9.5 billion PBMCs. Broad study findings and their caveats: Sampling was limited to blood, and TCR repertoires in tissue likely differ from TCR repertoires in blood. Naive subsets generally had larger estimated clonotype richness than memory subsets. Compared with non-shared clonotypes, the clonotypes found in all four sorted-subset donors had higher generation probabilities. Pairwise subsampling indicated that sequencing depth was expected to affect the degree of clonotype sharing among donors. The small number of donors limited the genetic and exposure-history diversity represented. When several donors were compared, the shared fraction of clonotypes was roughly 5% for naive CD4, 3.5% for naive CD8, 2% to 2.5% for memory CD4, and around 0.37% for memory CD8. Rarefaction of sorted-subset datasets indicated incomplete sequencing despite the large sequencing depth.

Using the deep immunoSEQ assay, multiplex PCR amplified TCR CDR3 regions from genomic DNA. Extracted genomic DNA from each cell subset was distributed evenly across all wells of several immunoSEQ 96-well plates, and each plate was treated as a replicate. For sorted subsets, about 200 ng genomic DNA, equal to about 30,000 T cell genomes, was loaded into each replicate PCR. Purified libraries were measured with a Qubit 3.0 fluorometer, size-checked on a Bioanalyzer 2100, and measured again with the KAPA Library Quantification kit. Every immunoSEQ 96-well plate was sequenced on a dedicated single-read 150-cycle Illumina NextSeq 550 flow cell. From the authors' description of their analysis: Because the immunoSEQ output included only junctional sequences and no quality scores, the filtering could not be the same as the filtering used for full-length reads. Sequences were annotated with PyIR, a Python wrapper for IgBLAST v1.9, and V/J genes and CDR3 were assigned using IMGT germline references. Any read was removed if the V/J assignment was weak (E-value above 1e-6), the CDR3 was missing, or the read contained stop codons, out-of-frame junctions, or ambiguous translated residues. V3J clonotypes were defined by identical inferred V gene, J gene, and CDR3 amino acid sequence. The percentage overlap between two repertoires was calculated by dividing the number of shared unique clonotypes by the size of the smaller repertoire. Three approaches were used to assess repertoire richness: RTK rarefaction, the Chao1 estimator, and Recon v2.1 estimates of unobserved clonotypes. OLGA was used to compute generation probabilities for all TCRbeta clonotypes that the gDNA method yielded from a few donors. TCRdb limited this immuneACCESS table to in-frame rearrangements with V and J called. A share of clones is missing; checked studies link under half to unresolved V genes, and the rest is unexplained. The D gene and trimming were derived from the DNA, and the V and J assignments and clone size from that table. Counted in this sample were 2 million to 3 million clones; over 85% of them appeared once. The leading ten clones occupy more than 0.35% of the sample.

The CDR3 spans 15 residues, from the cysteine through the phenylalanine. Here the CDR3 DNA is all that survives: 45 bases in frame from base 1. V and J lose 0 bases and 6 bases, and a span of 15 bases separates them. The germline V gene gives CDR1 as SGHAT and CDR2 as FQNNGV. Healthy HIV-negative adults with no recently reported acute infections or vaccinations were included as donors. Every donor was a Caucasian adult residing in Nashville, Tennessee, USA. CD4+ T cells were enriched by magnetic negative selection, after which naive cells were positively selected on CD45RA and the negative fraction was taken as the memory subset. Blood was obtained by leukapheresis, after which PBMCs were separated by Ficoll-Histopaque density gradient centrifugation and cryopreserved in liquid nitrogen vapor phase. Purity and quantity of every magnetically sorted T cell population were checked by analytical flow cytometry. Genomic DNA was isolated from each sorted fraction and quantified by UV absorbance on a Nanodrop 2000c.

The material sequenced was naive CD4+ T cells from PBMCs. Read against the paper, the sample's cell subset or site label means: CD45RA+ positively selected. This TCR was sampled from a man between 18 and 29 years old in good health. Some clones in this sample may be carry-over from other donors' samples. The chain uses TRBV11-2 and TRBJ2-7, with TRBD2 tentatively as D gene (6 bases match). The bases read TGTGCCAGCAGCTTAGAACCTAGCGAGTTGGTCGAGCAGTACTTC. This encodes CASSLEPSELVEQYF.